What follows is one T cell receptor (beta chain) and its context. The CDR3 totals 16 residues. Looked up from germline, CDR1 is LNHDA and CDR2 is SQIVND (reference sequence). V shed 5 bases and J 4 bases; nucleotides not matched to a gene: 8. The data stem from a study of CD8 T cells in Susac syndrome. Reverse transcription used roughly 0.45 to 1 ug RNA and random hexamers. Each CDR3 protein is one row after TCRdb ran MiXCR on the immunoSEQ multiplex PCR reads. Here the sample spans 250,000 to 300,000 distinct CDR3 sequences, 75% to 90% being singletons. This receptor was taken from a human donor with multiple sclerosis. The chain carries TRBV19 and TRBJ2-3; TRBD2 matches at 11 bases. Sequencing was done on a sample of CD8+ T cells from PBMCs. The CDR3 loop reads CASSPLAGGWSDTQYF. CDR3 in DNA: TGTGCCAGTAGTCCTCTAGCGGGAGGTTGGTCAGATACGCAGTATTTT.